The 18 T cell receptor beta chains below all came from one sample that was sequenced in a study of T-cell reconstitution after alpha-beta-depleted transplantation in children. Molecular barcoding with unique molecular identifiers was used for the TCRbeta library. Each CDR3 protein gets one entry after TCRdb re-called the PCR reads with MiXCR. The data show over 100,000 distinct CDR3 sequences, with around a tenth seen just once and under 40% held by the top ten. Sequences were derived from PBMCs, sampled before TCRalphabeta/CD19-depleted stem cell transplant. These receptor sequences come from a boy aged 2 to 10 with acute lymphoblastic leukemia, due to receive a stem cell transplant.

This clonotype was detected a few times. The CDR3 DNA sequence: TGTGCCAGCAGGGGCATAAACACCGGGGAGCTGTTTTTT. Its protein product is CASRGINTGELFF. This chain uses TRBV6-5 with TRBJ2-2, with D unclear. The CDR3 totals 13 residues. V was clipped by 6 bases and J by 2 bases, with 7 bases between them. Germline V lookup: CDR1 MNHEY, CDR2 SVGAGI.

This clonotype showed up just a few times. The chain links TRBV11-3 to TRBJ2-2; TRBD1 agrees at 7 bases. Germline-derived CDR1 and CDR2 are SGHNT and YENEEA. The CDR3 loop spans 16 amino acids. Germline trimming cut 1 base from V and 4 bases from J; bases unmatched to any gene: 6. The CDR3 reads CASSLGQGRSTGELFF. As DNA, the CDR3 is TGTGCCAGCAGCTTAGGACAGGGTAGGAGCACCGGGGAGCTGTTTTTT.

The rearrangement links TRBV20-1 to TRBJ1-6; possibly TRBD1 for D (6 bases). Germline assignment: CDR1 DFQATT and CDR2 SNEGSKA (reference sequence). Trimming took off 4 bases at V and 3 bases at J, with 7 bases between the two ends. CDR3 length: 13 residues. CDR3: CSAKDSYNSPLHF. The DNA for the CDR3 is TGCAGTGCTAAGGACAGCTATAATTCACCCCTCCACTTT.

This clonotype was detected ten times or more. The J gene is TRBJ1-5, the V gene TRBV7-8; D not resolved. V gave up 1 base and J gave up 3 bases, with 7 bases separating them. There are 14 residues in the CDR3. CDR1 and CDR2 from the germline V gene are SGHVS and FQNEAQ. The CDR3 bases are TGTGCCAGCAGCTTAGAAGGGAACAATCAGCCCCAGCATTTT. Residues: CASSLEGNNQPQHF.

CDR3 nucleotide sequence: TGTGCCAGCAGTTTTAGGGCCCGACTTAAAGAGCAGTTCTTC. It translates to CASSFRARLKEQFF. V gene TRBV12-3 or TRBV12-4 combines with J gene TRBJ2-1; D remains unclear. Trimming stripped 3 bases from V and 10 bases from J, with 16 bases between. The CDR3 is made up of 14 amino acids.

Comment on this clonotype: A much larger clonotype is one base distant, so this may be a read error. This chain connects TRBV7-9 to TRBJ2-7, with 11 bases that match TRBD2. The CDR3 runs 16 residues. CDR1 and CDR2 from the germline V gene are SEHNR and FQNEAQ (reference sequence). The CDR3 protein is CASSPTSGSQPYEKYF. CDR3 in DNA: TGTGCCAGCAGCCCTACTAGCGGGAGTCAACCTTACGAGAAGTACTTC.

This clonotype occurred a few times. This sequence joins TRBV12-3 or TRBV12-4 and TRBJ2-7; TRBD2 agrees at 11 bases. Trimming cost V 6 bases and J 6 bases; bases outside gene matches: 13. This CDR3 comprises 16 residues. CDR3 sequence reads: CASSDTRLAGLGEQYF. Here the CDR3 DNA reads TGTGCCAGCAGCGACACAAGACTAGCGGGATTGGGCGAGCAGTACTTC.

A note on this clonotype: The junction shows a germline mismatch at one end, possibly a read error. The chain joins TRBV2 to TRBJ2-7, with TRBD2 matching 8 bases. The CDR3 totals 19 residues. Germline V CDR1 and CDR2: SNHLY, FYNNEI. CDR3 nucleotide sequence: TGTGCCATCAGTTTCCGTGCGGGAGGTGCCCGACCGACCATCTACGAGCAGTACTTC. Its protein is CAISFRAGGARPTIYEQYF. Using reference TRBV2 and TRBJ2-7 for the parts outside the CDR3, the full variable domain is EPEVTQTPSHQVTQMGQEVILRCVPISNHLYFYWYRQILGQKVEFLVSFYNNEISEKSEIFDDQFSVERPDGSNFTLKIRSTKLEDSAMYFCAISFRAGGARPTIYEQYFGPGTRLTVT.

This chain uses TRBV20-1 with TRBJ1-5, with 7 bases aligning to TRBD1. The V segment lost 6 bases and the J segment 2 bases; nucleotides outside the gene matches: 7. The germline CDR1 and CDR2 sequences are DFQATT and SNEGSKA (reference sequence). The CDR3 has 14 amino acids. The CDR3 loop reads CSALIGQGNQPQHF. CDR3 nucleotide sequence: TGCAGTGCCCTAATTGGACAGGGCAATCAGCCCCAGCATTTT.

This clonotype was counted at least ten times. The V gene is TRBV25-1, the J gene TRBJ2-7; 11 bases line up with TRBD2. Unmatched junction bases numbered 4, after V lost 2 bases and J lost 4 bases. The CDR3 totals 15 residues. The germline gives CDR1 MGHDK, CDR2 SYGVNS. DNA for the CDR3: TGTGCCAGCAGTGAAAGGACTAGCGGGCCATACGAGCAGTACTTC. Its protein is CASSERTSGPYEQYF.

This sequence joins TRBV28 and TRBJ2-7; D might be TRBD1 (5 bases). V gave up 8 bases and J gave up 4 bases, with 12 bases separating them. CDR1 MDHEN and CDR2 SYDVKM come from the germline V gene. The CDR3 sequence is 12 residues long. The DNA for the CDR3 is TGTGCCAGCGGTCTAACAGGTTACGAGCAGTACTTC. Translating gives CASGLTGYEQYF.

There are many counts of this clonotype. This chain joins TRBV20-1 and TRBJ2-3; possible D gene TRBD2, 6 bases. The CDR3 extends over 14 amino acids. V was cut by 4 bases and J by 2 bases, with 13 bases left in between. Germline CDR1 reads DFQATT; CDR2 reads SNEGSKA (reference sequence). This chain's CDR3 is CSATGTSNTDTQYF. The CDR3 DNA follows: TGCAGTGCTACAGGGACTTCAAACACAGATACGCAGTATTTT.

Notes on this clonotype: A junction boundary mismatches the germline segment, possibly from a read error. The gene calls are TRBV29-1 and TRBJ2-3; tentatively, D is TRBD2 (7 bases). This CDR3 has 15 amino acids. CDR1 and CDR2 from the germline V gene are SQVTM and ANQGSEA. CDR3 sequence reads: CSVEDGGGSTYTQYF. The CDR3 DNA reads as TGCAGCGTTGAAGACGGGGGCGGGAGCACATATACGCAGTATTTT.

V usage is TRBV2 and J usage is TRBJ2-5; D not certain. The CDR3 is made up of 12 amino acids. V lost 4 bases and J 5 bases, leaving 8 bases between the germline ends. Germline lookup yields CDR1 SNHLY and CDR2 FYNNEI. In DNA, the CDR3 is TGTGCCAGCAGTGTAGAGGTGGAGACCCAGTACTTC. Protein product: CASSVEVETQYF.

This clonotype was observed many times. J is TRBJ2-7 and V is TRBV12-3 or TRBV12-4; D may be TRBD1 or TRBD2 (5 bases each). The CDR3 is made up of 11 amino acids. V was cut by 4 bases and J by 12 bases, with 13 bases left in between. The CDR3 is CASSWGSVMYF. The CDR3 DNA is TGTGCCAGCAGTTGGGGGTCTGTGATGTACTTC.

The V gene is TRBV4-1, the J gene TRBJ2-7; D is perhaps TRBD1 or TRBD2 (5 bases each). The CDR3 runs to 14 residues. From germline, CDR1 is MGHRA and CDR2 YSYEKL. The V and J ends lost 0 bases and 4 bases respectively, with 10 bases between them. CDR3 sequence reads: CASSQDKRGYEQYF. In DNA, the CDR3 is TGCGCCAGCAGCCAAGATAAGAGGGGTTACGAGCAGTACTTC.

Many counts were recorded for this clonotype. The gene calls are TRBV7-3 and TRBJ2-7, with D possibly TRBD2 on 5 matching bases. Germline CDR1 and CDR2: SGHTA and FQGTGA. This CDR3 spans 13 amino acids. The V gene lost 1 base and the J gene lost 6 bases, with 10 bases spanning the gap. CDR3 residues: CASSLRQDSEQYF. The CDR3 bases are TGTGCCAGCAGCTTAAGGCAGGACTCCGAGCAGTACTTC. Full variable domain (rest looked up from reference TRBV7-3 and TRBJ2-7): GAGVSQTPSNKVTEKGKYVELRCDPISGHTALYWYRQSLGQGPEFLIYFQGTGAADDSGLPNDRFFAVRPEGSVSTLKIQRTERGDSAVYLCASSLRQDSEQYFGPGTRLTVT.

In this sample, this clonotype turned up many times. J is TRBJ2-5 and V is TRBV12-3 or TRBV12-4, with no clear D. The V end was cut by 3 bases, the J end by 2 bases, with 10 bases between. The CDR3 is made up of 14 amino acids. The DNA of the CDR3 is TGTGCCAGCAGTTTGTCGAATTCGCAAGAGACCCAGTACTTC. The encoded protein is CASSLSNSQETQYF.